The entry that follows covers one TCR beta chain sequence. What it binds is unknown. The data originate from a study of liver allograft versus peripheral blood T cells. About the research overall: Graft-liver T cell receptor repertoires were compared against recipient peripheral blood repertoires. General study results and limits: Reportedly, the T cell receptor repertoires present inside liver allografts differed from those in peripheral blood.

TCRdb fed the reads into MiXCR, producing one record per CDR3 protein. Among about 8,000 distinct CDR3 sequences listed, less than 20% were seen once. The CDR3 covers 15 residues. Trimming shortened V by 1 base and J by 5 bases, and 14 bases separated the two germline ends. Per the germline V gene, CDR1 is LNHNV and CDR2 is YYDKDF (reference sequence). This chain connects TRBV15 to TRBJ1-2; D may be TRBD1 (5 bases). The receptor comes from a human patient who had a liver transplant. The graft donor may be the source of some T cells. This CDR3 is CATSRAPGERYGYTF. In DNA form, the CDR3 reads TGTGCCACCAGCAGAGCTCCGGGGGAGAGGTATGGCTACACCTTC. The variable domain in full, with the rest retrieved from reference TRBV15 and TRBJ1-2, is DAMVIQNPRYQVTQFGKPVTLSCSQTLNHNVMYWYQQKSSQAPKLLFHYYDKDFNNEADTPDNFQSRRPNTSFCFLDIRSPGLGDTAMYLCATSRAPGERYGYTFGSGTRLTVV.